Each of the 7 T cell receptor beta chains below was sequenced from the same sample in a study of T cell changes during pregnancy in multiple sclerosis. TCRdb keeps only in-frame clones here, not all; method: immunoSEQ multiplex PCR. The sample shows approximately 88,000 clones, 90% to 95% of them seen only once. Sequencing used peripheral blood, obtained in the third trimester of pregnancy. These TCRs come from a female donor with multiple sclerosis, enrolled in a pregnancy study.

The V call is TRBV28, the J call TRBJ2-1, with TRBD2 matching over 10 bases. CDR1 is MDHEN and CDR2 is SYDVKM in the germline V gene. The CDR3 is 18 residues long. V was clipped by 5 bases and J by 0 bases; unmatched bases: 10. CDR3: CASSPGLAVPISYNEQFF. In DNA, the CDR3 is TGTGCCAGCAGTCCCGGACTAGCGGTACCGATCTCCTACAATGAGCAGTTCTTC.

The chain links TRBV5-4 to TRBJ1-1; D possibly corresponds to TRBD1 (6 bases). Germline CDR1 SGHNT, CDR2 YYREEE (reference sequence). Trimming took off 4 bases at V and 1 base at J, with 14 bases between the two ends. The CDR3 consists of 15 residues. CDR3 region: CASSPPTGENTEAFF. Here the CDR3 DNA reads TGTGCCAGCAGCCCCCCGACAGGCGAGAACACTGAAGCTTTCTTT.

The CDR3 DNA is TGTGCCAGCCGCGTAACCACAGATACGCAGTATTTT. Its translation is CASRVTTDTQYF. This chain uses TRBV6-1 with TRBJ2-3; D ambiguous. The CDR3 runs to 12 residues. Germline values: CDR1 MNHNS, CDR2 SASEGT. V was trimmed by 8 bases and J by 2 bases, leaving 8 bases between them.

V usage is TRBV27 and J usage is TRBJ1-2; 7 positions match TRBD1. J was trimmed by 4 bases and V by 3 bases; bases with no gene match: 5. The CDR3 has 14 amino acids. The germline V gene has CDR1 MNHEY and CDR2 SMNVEV (reference sequence). CDR3 nucleotides: TGTGCCAGCAGTTTGGCAGGGGGGATCTATGGCTACACCTTC. Its protein product is CASSLAGGIYGYTF.

This chain uses TRBV2 with TRBJ2-2; D is possibly TRBD1 (5 bases). Germline CDR1 reads SNHLY; CDR2 reads FYNNEI. The CDR3 sequence is 15 residues long. Trimming took off 7 bases at V and 6 bases at J, with 18 bases between the two ends. The CDR3 spells CASTEEKGMAGELFF. In DNA, the CDR3 is TGTGCCAGCACCGAGGAAAAGGGGATGGCCGGGGAGCTGTTTTTT.

The chain joins TRBV23-1 to TRBJ1-1; tentative D call: TRBD1 (6 bases). TRBV23-1 is identified as an open reading frame with a role that is uncertain. V lost 3 bases and J 1 base, leaving 15 bases between the germline ends. The CDR3 contains 16 residues. The CDR3 spells CASSHWDIISNTEAFF. In DNA, the CDR3 is TGCGCCAGCAGTCACTGGGACATTATATCGAACACTGAAGCTTTCTTT.

V gene TRBV28 combines with J gene TRBJ2-1; TRBD2 aligns across 15 bases. The CDR3 has 20 residues. The ends lost 5 bases at V and 4 bases at J; junction bases unmatched: 15. CDR1 and CDR2 (germline): MDHEN, SYDVKM. The CDR3 region is CASSPLLGPGLAGGYNEQFF. CDR3 nucleotide sequence: TGTGCCAGCAGTCCCTTATTAGGGCCCGGACTAGCGGGAGGGTACAATGAGCAGTTCTTC.